A single count supports the clone carrying this T cell receptor (beta chain). One junction end does not reproduce the germline sequence, and a read error may be involved. Beta-chain TCR CDR3 regions were amplified from RNA transcripts. First-round RT-PCR with HTBI primers preceded a second-round multiplex PCR. TCRdb reprocessed the multiplex PCR reads via MiXCR and lists one record per CDR3 protein. The sample records hundreds of thousands of distinct CDR3 sequences, around 15% being singletons. This sample was taken from a study of Graves' ophthalmopathy and Graves' hyperthyroidism. Material for sequencing was blood. The clonotype was recovered from a woman under 40 with Graves' ophthalmopathy.

The DNA for the CDR3 is TGTGCCAGCAGTTCGTGGACTAGCGGGGGAAAAAACATTAAGTACTTC. It encodes CASSSWTSGGKNIKYF. The chain combines TRBV28 with TRBJ2-4; 13 nucleotides match TRBD2. Looked up from germline, CDR1 is MDHEN and CDR2 is SYDVKM. CDR3 length: 16 amino acids.